Presented here are 17 T cell receptor beta chains from one specimen sequenced in a study of T cells after yellow fever vaccination. A single record per CDR3 protein comes from TCRdb applying MiXCR to the 5' RACE reads. In the table there are over 300,000 distinct CDR3 sequences, about 3.5% of which are singletons. Here the sequenced sample was PBMCs, taken on the day of the yellow fever booster vaccination. The receptor source for this set is a young man who received the YFV17D yellow fever vaccine.

Note on this clonotype: A much more abundant neighbour one base away suggests this may be a read error. This sequence joins TRBV2 and TRBJ2-2; possible D gene TRBD2, 5 bases. Germline-derived CDR1 and CDR2 are SNHLY and FYNNEI. This CDR3 region has 15 residues. V gave up 7 bases and J gave up 0 bases, with 12 bases separating them. CDR3 sequence reads: CASTSRRSNTGELFF. The CDR3 DNA reads as TGTGCCAGCACCAGTAGGAGGTCGAACACCGGGGAGCTGTTTTTT.

This clonotype was seen ten or more times. V is TRBV12-3 or TRBV12-4 and J is TRBJ2-1; D may be TRBD1 (6 bases). Trimming took off 8 bases at V and 1 base at J, with 15 bases between the two ends. This CDR3 has 15 amino acids. The CDR3 region has the DNA TGTGCCAGCTCTAGGTTGGGGGCTTCCTACAATGAGCAGTTCTTC. This translates into CASSRLGASYNEQFF.

A few counts support this clonotype. This chain joins TRBV20-1 and TRBJ2-7; D gene uncertain. The CDR3 is made up of 13 amino acids. Deletions cut 5 bases from V and 0 bases from J, with 11 bases between. CDR1 is DFQATT, CDR2 SNEGSKA, per germline (reference sequence). CDR3 DNA: TGCAGTGCTCGTGTGCCGGACTCCTACGAGCAGTACTTC. This gives the protein CSARVPDSYEQYF.

Many counts were recorded for this clonotype. The V call is TRBV6-5, the J call TRBJ2-2; tentative D call: TRBD1 (6 bases). Germline CDR1 reads MNHEY; CDR2 reads SVGAGI. Trimming shortened V by 6 bases and J by 7 bases, and 9 bases separated the two germline ends. The CDR3 is 12 amino acids. CDR3: CASSRQVGELFF. The CDR3 nucleotides read TGTGCCAGCAGCCGACAGGTCGGGGAGCTGTTTTTT.

This clonotype came up a few times. V gene TRBV5-4 combines with J gene TRBJ2-3; D is tentatively TRBD1 or TRBD2 (6 bases each). The CDR3 length is 15 residues. Germline CDR1 reads SGHNT; CDR2 reads YYREEE (reference sequence). Trimming took 1 base from V and 2 from J, leaving 11 bases between them. This chain's CDR3 is CASSLPGAYTDTQYF. As DNA, the CDR3 is TGTGCCAGCAGCTTGCCGGGGGCTTACACAGATACGCAGTATTTT.

In this sample, this clonotype turned up many times. The genes are TRBV20-1 and TRBJ2-5, with a weak D call TRBD2 (6 bases). This CDR3 has 14 amino acids. Trimming cost V 0 bases and J 4 bases, with 12 bases left between them. Looked up from germline, CDR1 is DFQATT and CDR2 is SNEGSKA (reference sequence). The CDR3 DNA is TGCAGTGCTAGAGATCGGGCGGGGAGAGAGACCCAGTACTTC. Translating gives CSARDRAGRETQYF.

V usage is TRBV11-3 and J usage is TRBJ2-7; TRBD1 is a possible D gene (6 bases). Trimming took 4 bases from V and 5 from J, leaving 12 bases between them. CDR3 length: 13 residues. Germline V gives CDR1 SGHNT, CDR2 YENEEA. The CDR3 loop is CASSSRGINEQYF. As DNA, the CDR3 is TGTGCCAGCAGCTCCAGGGGAATCAACGAGCAGTACTTC. The full variable domain, rest sourced from reference TRBV11-3 and TRBJ2-7, is EAGVVQSPRYKIIEKKQPVAFWCNPISGHNTLYWYLQNLGQGPELLIRYENEEAVDDSQLPKDRFSAERLKGVDSTLKIQPAELGDSAVYLCASSSRGINEQYFGPGTRLTVT.

The table lists this clonotype with many counts. The chain links TRBV20-1 to TRBJ2-1, with TRBD2 matching 13 bases. Per the germline V gene, CDR1 is DFQATT and CDR2 is SNEGSKA (reference sequence). J was trimmed by 8 bases and V by 5 bases; bases with no gene match: 12. The CDR3 contains 16 residues. DNA for the CDR3: TGCAGTGCTGCGGCCGGAACTAGCGGGGGGGCCGATGAGCAGTTCTTC. Protein: CSAAAGTSGGADEQFF.

At least ten counts were recorded for this clonotype. The chain employs TRBV7-2 and TRBJ2-3, with 10 bases lining up with TRBD2. Germline loops: CDR1 SGHTA, CDR2 FQGNSA. The CDR3 has 16 amino acids. V was pared by 2 bases and J by 2 bases, with 4 bases of the junction left unmatched. The CDR3 loop is CASSLPSGGYTDTQYF. The CDR3, as DNA: TGTGCCAGCAGCTTACCTAGCGGGGGCTACACAGATACGCAGTATTTT.

Ten or more counts support this clonotype. CDR3 in DNA: TGCGCCAGCAGCTTGGGCCCGGAAACCTACGAGCAGTACGTC. Its protein product is CASSLGPETYEQYV. V usage is TRBV5-1 and J usage is TRBJ2-7, with D hard to call. With 0 bases removed from V and 2 bases from J, the gap between germline ends came to 9 bases. The CDR3 loop spans 14 amino acids. Looked up from germline, CDR1 is SGHRS and CDR2 is YFSETQ.

V gene TRBV18 combines with J gene TRBJ2-2; 9 bases are shared with TRBD2. The ends lost 2 bases at V and 6 bases at J; junction bases unmatched: 7. This CDR3 contains 16 residues. Germline V gene lookup returns CDR1 KGHSH and CDR2 LQKENI. The DNA for the CDR3 is TGTGCCAGCTCACCAGCCGGCGGGGGGGCCGCCGGGGAGCTGTTTTTT. It is translated as CASSPAGGGAAGELFF.

This clonotype was seen a few times. The chain joins TRBV19 to TRBJ2-7; 12 bases line up with TRBD1. Germline V lookup: CDR1 LNHDA, CDR2 SQIVND (reference sequence). This CDR3 has 15 residues. Trimming removed 5 bases from V and 4 bases from J; junction bases left unmatched: 6. The CDR3 region is CASSLRDRGLYEQYF. CDR3 bases: TGTGCCAGTAGTCTCCGGGACAGGGGGCTGTACGAGCAGTACTTC.

This clonotype was detected ten times or more. The rearrangement uses TRBV20-1 and TRBJ1-1; TRBD1 might be the D (5 bases). The germline gives CDR1 DFQATT, CDR2 SNEGSKA (reference sequence). CDR3 size: 14 residues. Between the trimmed V and J ends, which lost 1 base and 0 bases, there was a span of 9 bases. The CDR3 region is CSARAGGVNTEAFF. The CDR3 nucleotides are TGCAGTGCTAGAGCTGGGGGGGTGAACACTGAAGCTTTCTTT.

The table lists this clonotype with a few counts. The DNA of the CDR3 is TGTGCCAGCAGCTCTAGCAGGGGGACCCAGTACTTC. As protein: CASSSSRGTQYF. This rearrangement joins TRBV7-2 to TRBJ2-5, with a weak D call TRBD1 (6 bases). Trimming left V 4 bases short and J 7 bases short, with 10 bases between. The CDR3 has 12 amino acids. Germline assignment: CDR1 SGHTA and CDR2 FQGNSA.

This clonotype has a count of ten or more. The chain employs TRBV3-1 and TRBJ2-3, with TRBD2 matching over 7 bases. There are 13 residues in the CDR3. CDR1 and CDR2 from the germline V gene are LGHDT and YNNKEL (reference sequence). Losses at the gene ends were 1 base for V and 8 bases for J; bases not matched to a gene: 3. The CDR3 reads CASSQAGGRTQYF. Written as DNA, the CDR3 is TGTGCCAGCAGCCAAGCGGGGGGACGTACGCAGTATTTT.

This clonotype was seen at least ten times. The chain carries TRBV12-3 or TRBV12-4 and TRBJ2-2; D perhaps matches TRBD2 (5 bases). V was trimmed by 7 bases and J by 4 bases, leaving 19 bases between them. CDR3 length: 16 amino acids. The CDR3 is CASTQTRPVVTGELFF. CDR3 coding DNA: TGTGCCAGCACCCAAACTAGGCCCGTCGTCACCGGGGAGCTGTTTTTT.

This clonotype appeared many times. This chain links TRBV4-1 with TRBJ2-7, with D perhaps assigned TRBD1 or TRBD2 (6 bases each). CDR3 length: 15 residues. CDR1 is MGHRA, CDR2 YSYEKL, per germline. V shed 1 base and J shed 3 bases, with 13 bases lying between them. CDR3 nucleotides: TGCGCCAGCAGCCAAGTGGGGGGCCCTGACTACGAGCAGTACTTC. It yields the protein CASSQVGGPDYEQYF.